A selection of T cell receptor beta chains follows, all from one sample in a study of cytomegalovirus exposure and HLA in healthy donors. Only in-frame clones appear in the TCRdb table, and some are missing; sequencing was by immunoSEQ multiplex PCR. In the table there are under 200,000 clones, 80% to 85% of which are singletons. The sequenced sample consisted of PBMCs. The receptors come from a male donor in good health and CMV-seronegative. CDR3s include the opening cysteine and the closing phenylalanine or tryptophan. The order of the fields is J gene, CDR3 length, V gene, D gene, clone size, CDR3 DNA, CDR3 protein. A D gene is named only where the DNA matches it firmly. Some rows have no size entry. The others give once, few or many, or a class for an expanded clone.

>TRBJ2-7|13|TRBV11-3|TRBD1|NA
TGTGCCAGCAGCTTATACAGGGGCTACGAGCAGTACTTC
CASSLYRGYEQYF
>TRBJ1-5|14|TRBV12-5|NA|NA
TGTGCTAGTGGTCAACAGGGATTATTGCAGCCCCAGCATTTT
CASGQQGLLQPQHF
>TRBJ1-2|15|TRBV25-1|NA|NA
TGTGCCAGCAGTGACCCTTGGGGGAGGAGGAGTGGCTACACCTTC
CASSDPWGRRSGYTF
>TRBJ1-5|15|TRBV27|NA|once
TGTGCCAGCAGTTTATCGTTTCCTGGCAATCAGCCCCAGCATTTT
CASSLSFPGNQPQHF
>TRBJ1-2|16|TRBV7-9|NA|once
TGTGCCAGCAGCCCCCGTAGCGGGGCGACTAACTATGGCTACACCTTC
CASSPRSGATNYGYTF
>TRBJ1-1|14|TRBV6-1|NA|NA
TGTGCCAGCAATCCCAGGGGTACGGCCACTGAAGCTTTCTTT
CASNPRGTATEAFF
>TRBJ2-3|15|TRBV30|TRBD2|NA
TGTGCCTGGAGTGTTAGCGGGGGCCCCACAGATACGCAGTATTTT
CAWSVSGGPTDTQYF
>TRBJ1-1|14|TRBV6-1|TRBD1|NA
TGTGCCAGCAGTCCTATATTGACAGGGGCTGAAGCTTTCTTT
CASSPILTGAEAFF
>TRBJ2-5|15|TRBV11-3|NA|NA
TGTGCCAGCAGCCGCACCCCAGGGAATGAGGAGACCCAGTACTTC
CASSRTPGNEETQYF
>TRBJ1-3|12|TRBV28|TRBD1|NA
TGTGCCAGCAGTGACCGGGACAGGCGTACATATTTT
CASSDRDRRTYF
>TRBJ2-1|16|TRBV7-2|TRBD2|few
TGTGCCAGCAGCTTAGCTGGCTCGGGGGGGCCTAATGAGCAGTTCTTC
CASSLAGSGGPNEQFF
>TRBJ1-5|13|TRBV30|NA|few
TGTGCCTGGGGTCCCCAGAACAATCAGCCCCAGCATTTT
CAWGPQNNQPQHF
>TRBJ2-5|16|TRBV6-1|TRBD2|NA
TGTGCCAGCAGTGCACGAACTCGTCGGGGGGGGGAGACCCAGTACTTC
CASSARTRRGGETQYF
>TRBJ1-1|15|TRBV10-1|NA|NA
TGCGCCAGCAGTGAGTCTAGGACACCTAACACTGAAGCTTTCTTT
CASSESRTPNTEAFF
>TRBJ1-2|14|TRBV4-3|NA|NA
TGCGCCAGCAGCCAAGATGCAGCTAACTATGGCTACACCTTC
CASSQDAANYGYTF
>TRBJ1-5|15|TRBV2|NA|NA
TGTGCCAGCAGTGAAGCGTCACCCAGGGCAACGCCCCAGCATTTT
CASSEASPRATPQHF
>TRBJ1-1|12|TRBV6-5|TRBD1|NA
TGTGCCAGCATGGGACAGGCTAGTGAAGCTTTCTTT
CASMGQASEAFF
>TRBJ1-4|16|TRBV7-2|TRBD1|NA
TGTGCCAGCAGCCCGGACAGGGGAGGGTATTCCGAAAAACTGTTTTTT
CASSPDRGGYSEKLFF
>TRBJ1-1|14|TRBV10-3|TRBD1|NA
TGTGCCATCAGCCGGGACAGAGTGAACACTGAAGCTTTCTTT
CAISRDRVNTEAFF
>TRBJ2-6|17|TRBV27|NA|NA
TGTGCCAGCAGTTTATACGCAGGGTTCGCTGGGGCCAACGTCCTGACTTTC
CASSLYAGFAGANVLTF
>TRBJ1-1|14|TRBV11-2|TRBD1|NA
TGTGCCAGCAGGCTGGGACAGGGGAACACTGAAGCTTTCTTT
CASRLGQGNTEAFF
>TRBJ1-1|17|TRBV1|NA|NA
TGCACCAGCAGTCAGAAACGGGCAGGGGAGAGGGAAACTGAAGCTTTCTTT
CTSSQKRAGERETEAFF
>TRBJ2-4|15|TRBV27|NA|NA
TGTGCCAGCAGTTTAGGGGTTAGCGGCAAAAACATTCAGTACTTC
CASSLGVSGKNIQYF
>TRBJ2-1|15|TRBV7-9|NA|few
TGTGCCAGCAGCGCCCCCGGCTGGGAGATTCATGAGCAGTTCTTC
CASSAPGWEIHEQFF
>TRBJ1-4|14|TRBV5-6|NA|NA
TGTGCCAGCAGCGTGTCTGCAACTAATGAAAAACTGTTTTTT
CASSVSATNEKLFF
>TRBJ1-5|13|TRBV29-1|NA|NA
TGCAGCGCAGGGTTTTATAGCAATCAGCCCCAGCATTTT
CSAGFYSNQPQHF
>TRBJ2-5|16|TRBV19|TRBD1|NA
TGTGCCAGTAGTAACGACAGGGACGAAGGTTCGGAGACCCAGTACTTC
CASSNDRDEGSETQYF
>TRBJ1-4|13|TRBV30|TRBD1|NA
TGTGCCTGGACCTCCGGGACAGTTGAAAAACTGTTTTTT
CAWTSGTVEKLFF
>TRBJ1-1|12|TRBV6-6|NA|NA
TGTGCCACCTCCGGACAGTACACTGAAGCTTTCTTT
CATSGQYTEAFF